This note documents a single T cell receptor (beta chain) sequence. The length of the CDR3 is 14 residues. CDR1 and CDR2 from the germline V gene are LGHDT and YNNKEL (reference sequence). Trimming removed 1 base from V and 4 bases from J, with 8 bases in between. Sequencing was performed with immunoSEQ multiplex PCR; in TCRdb, only in-frame clones are kept and a portion is missing. In the table there are 95,000 to 150,000 clones, roughly 88% of which are singletons. This sample is part of a study of blood T cell repertoires in COVID-19. About the study: The origin of the acute and convalescent COVID-19 samples was the United States, Italy and Spain. Nucleic acid was either cDNA or gDNA, and it came from T cells, B-cell-depleted T cells, or PBMCs.

The J gene is TRBJ1-5, the V gene TRBV3-1 (or the pseudogene TRBV3-2); unclear D gene. The TCR sequence derives from a man aged 45-60 years with acute or convalescent COVID-19. Sequenced material: peripheral blood. CDR3: CASSQGSGNQPQHF. The CDR3 DNA reads as TGTGCCAGCAGCCAAGGGTCGGGGAATCAGCCCCAGCATTTT.